Listed below are T cell receptor beta chains from one sample, sequenced in a study of blood T cell repertoires in COVID-19. Generated by immunoSEQ multiplex PCR, the TCRdb table keeps only in-frame clones and is missing some. The data contain around 210,000 clones, about 86% of them seen just once; the ten biggest clones take up 0.7% to 0.8%. The specimen was peripheral blood. The receptor set was obtained from a woman between 65 and 79 years old with acute or convalescent COVID-19. The CDR3 runs from the conserved cysteine through the conserved F or W. The order of the fields is clone size, D gene, J gene, V gene, CDR3 DNA, CDR3 protein. A D gene is named only where the DNA matches it firmly. Size tells how often a clone was seen (once, few, many) or the class of an expanded clone, and some rows leave it out.

few	.	TRBJ2-1	TRBV20-1	TGCAGTGCAGGGAGCCATGAGCAGTTCTTC	CSAGSHEQFF
few	.	TRBJ2-7	TRBV7-8	TGTGCCAGCAGCTTAGCAGTCGGCGAGCAGTACTTC	CASSLAVGEQYF
.	.	TRBJ1-2	TRBV19	TGTGCCAGTAGTATTGGGGGGAGCTATGGCTACACCTTC	CASSIGGSYGYTF
.	.	TRBJ1-4	TRBV4-1	TGCGCCAGCAGCCAAAGGACAGTCGCCAATGAAAAACTGTTTTTT	CASSQRTVANEKLFF
.	.	TRBJ2-7	TRBV6-5	TGTGCCAGCAGCACAAAGAGGGCCTACGAGCAGTACTTC	CASSTKRAYEQYF
.	.	TRBJ2-5	TRBV4-2	TGTGCCAGCAGCCAATCTGGCGGCCAAGAGACCCAGTACTTC	CASSQSGGQETQYF
.	.	TRBJ1-4	TRBV19	TGTGCCAGTAGTATTCGGCAGGGACAAGGAAAACTGTTTTTT	CASSIRQGQGKLFF
.	.	TRBJ1-4	TRBV10-1	TGCGCCACCTCTCCCGGAGGAGATGAAAAACTGTTTTTT	CATSPGGDEKLFF
few	TRBD1	TRBJ1-1	TRBV5-1	TGCGCCAGCAGCTCAGAAGGACAGGGGAGAGCTGAAGCTTTCTTT	CASSSEGQGRAEAFF
once	TRBD2	TRBJ2-3	TRBV29-1	TGCAGCGTTGGAATCCGACTAGCGGGGGGGATCACAGATACGCAGTATTTT	CSVGIRLAGGITDTQYF
.	TRBD2	TRBJ2-1	TRBV28	TGTGCCAGCATTACACTAGCGCGGAATGAGCAGTTCTTC	CASITLARNEQFF
once	.	TRBJ2-1	TRBV12-3/TRBV12-4	TGTGCCAGCAGACGAGGGAACAATGAGCAGTTCTTC	CASRRGNNEQFF
.	.	TRBJ2-2	TRBV18	TGTGCCAGCTCCTCTGAGGGAGTTCGGACCGGGGAGCTGTTTTTT	CASSSEGVRTGELFF
.	.	TRBJ1-2	TRBV11-2	TGTGCCATCTTGCGGGGGAGGGGAACTAACTATGGCTACACCTTC	CAILRGRGTNYGYTF
.	TRBD1	TRBJ1-1	TRBV5-5	TGTGCCAGCAGCTCCCGGGACAGCATGAACACTGAAGCTTTCTTT	CASSSRDSMNTEAFF
.	.	TRBJ1-3	TRBV28	TGTGCCAGCAGTTTTTTAGCTGGAAACACCATATATTTT	CASSFLAGNTIYF
.	.	TRBJ1-4	TRBV2	TGTGCCAGCAATCCCCCGGACAGAGCGGAAAAACTGTTTTTT	CASNPPDRAEKLFF
once	TRBD2	TRBJ2-7	TRBV2	TGTGCCAGCAAGTCCCAAGCGGGAACCTACGAGCAGTACTTC	CASKSQAGTYEQYF
.	TRBD2	TRBJ2-3	TRBV12-5	TGTGCTAGTGGTCTAACGGGACTAGCGACAGATACGCAGTATTTT	CASGLTGLATDTQYF
.	.	TRBJ2-3	TRBV18	TGTGCCAGCTCACGAAAGGGGGGGGATACGCAGTATTTT	CASSRKGGDTQYF
.	TRBD1	TRBJ1-2	TRBV7-9	TGTGCCAGCAGCTTAGGGACAGGGGGCGCTGGCTACACCTTC	CASSLGTGGAGYTF
.	.	TRBJ2-4	TRBV27	TGTGCCAGCAGTTTCTCCTTGGGCGCCAAAAACATTCAGTACTTC	CASSFSLGAKNIQYF
.	TRBD2	TRBJ2-1	TRBV19	TGTGCCAGTAGTATGGGTCGAGCGGGGGGGTACAATGAGCAGTTCTTC	CASSMGRAGGYNEQFF
.	.	TRBJ1-2	TRBV10-3	TGTGCCATCAGACAGACAGAAAGCTCTGGGCTCTATGGCTACACCTTC	CAIRQTESSGLYGYTF
.	TRBD1	TRBJ2-5	TRBV5-1	TGCGCCAGCAGCTCGGAGGTTGGGCCCACAGGGGCCCAGTACTTC	CASSSEVGPTGAQYF